These 32 T cell receptor beta chains were sequenced from one sample in a study of blood T cell repertoires in COVID-19. TCRdb's copy holds only in-frame clones and misses some; the assay was immunoSEQ multiplex PCR. The table lists 120,000 to 150,000 clones, over 80% of them singletons. Sequenced sample: peripheral blood. The receptors were gathered from an elderly man with acute or convalescent COVID-19.

The V gene is TRBV7-9, the J gene TRBJ2-3, with a weak D call TRBD1 (6 bases). Deletions cut 11 bases from V and 2 bases from J, with 11 bases between. Germline CDR1 and CDR2: SEHNR and FQNEAQ (reference sequence). The length of the CDR3 is 12 residues. CDR3 in DNA: TGTGCCGGGGGCCCCTTCACAGATACGCAGTATTTT. Protein: CAGGPFTDTQYF.

The chain recombines TRBV5-1 with TRBJ2-2, with 7 bases aligning to TRBD1. The junction had 4 bases not matched to a gene; V was cut back by 0 bases and J by 2 bases. The CDR3 is made up of 16 amino acids. Germline CDR1 reads SGHRS; CDR2 reads YFSETQ. As DNA, the CDR3 is TGCGCCAGCAGCTTGGCCGGGACAGTAAACACCGGGGAGCTGTTTTTT. Protein product: CASSLAGTVNTGELFF.

This sequence joins TRBV21-1 and TRBJ1-6; the D call TRBD1 from the table was never checked on the DNA. TRBV21-1 is flagged as a pseudogene. CDR3 length: 15 amino acids. CDR3 sequence (DNA): TGTGCCAGCAGCAAAGGTGCAGAAAATAATTCACCCCTCCACTTT. It translates to CASSKGAENNSPLHF.

V is TRBV18 and J is TRBJ2-6; 7 bases map to TRBD1. CDR3 length equals 18 residues. The trim removed 4 bases at V and 0 bases at J, leaving 9 bases unmatched. The V gene's germline CDR1 is KGHSH and CDR2 LQKENI. The CDR3 bases are TGTGCCAGCTCACTACCTCCTTCAGGGGGCTCTGGGGCCAACGTCCTGACTTTC. It is translated as CASSLPPSGGSGANVLTF.

This sequence joins TRBV3-1 (or the pseudogene TRBV3-2) and TRBJ2-7, with 8 bases aligning to TRBD1. V dropped 0 bases and J dropped 1; count of bases not matched to a gene: 5. The CDR3 spans 16 residues. Germline CDR1 reads LGHDT; CDR2 reads YNNKEL (reference sequence). This CDR3 is CASSQDWDRSSYEQYF. In nucleotides, the CDR3 is TGTGCCAGCAGCCAAGATTGGGACAGGAGTTCCTACGAGCAGTACTTC.

The chain carries TRBV21-1 and TRBJ1-1; the D call TRBD1 from the table was never checked on the DNA. TRBV21-1 has pseudogene status. The CDR3 runs to 17 residues. CDR3 sequence (DNA): TGTGCCAGCAGCAATACGGTGGACAGAAGACTAAACACTGAAGCTTTCTTT. Its protein product is CASSNTVDRRLNTEAFF.

The rearrangement joins TRBV18 to TRBJ1-5; perhaps TRBD1 as D (6 bases). The V and J ends lost 5 bases and 4 bases respectively, with 12 bases between them. The CDR3 contains 14 residues. The V gene's germline CDR1 is KGHSH and CDR2 LQKENI. The CDR3 spells CASSSDSDNQPQHF. Written as DNA, the CDR3 is TGTGCCAGCTCATCGGACAGTGATAATCAGCCCCAGCATTTT. Full variable domain (rest looked up from reference TRBV18 and TRBJ1-5): NAGVMQNPRHLVRRRGQEARLRCSPMKGHSHVYWYRQLPEEGLKFMVYLQKENIIDESGMPKERFSAEFPKEGPSILRIQQVVRGDSAAYFCASSSDSDNQPQHFGDGTRLSIL.

V is TRBV7-9 and J is TRBJ2-7; D call uncertain. V lost 5 bases and J lost 2, with 13 bases in between. Germline loops: CDR1 SEHNR, CDR2 FQNEAQ (reference sequence). The CDR3 covers 14 residues. The CDR3 is CASSLGPAPYEQYF. CDR3 bases: TGTGCCAGCAGCCTTGGGCCGGCCCCCTACGAGCAGTACTTC.

The chain employs TRBV7-9 and TRBJ1-1; tentative D call: TRBD1 (6 bases). The CDR3 is 14 amino acids. Trimming stripped 5 bases from V and 0 bases from J, with 10 bases between. The germline CDR1 and CDR2 sequences are SEHNR and FQNEAQ (reference sequence). CDR3 region: CASSVGQMNTEAFF. Written as DNA, the CDR3 is TGTGCCAGCAGCGTTGGACAGATGAACACTGAAGCTTTCTTT.

This clone appeared once. The V and J genes are TRBV28 and TRBJ2-5; 9 positions match TRBD2. The V gene end was trimmed by 8 bases and the J gene end by 2 bases; junction bases not matched to a gene: 15. The CDR3 loop spans 17 amino acids. In germline, CDR1 is MDHEN, CDR2 SYDVKM. This chain's CDR3 is CASLVRPGRGGQETQYF. Here the CDR3 DNA reads TGTGCCAGCTTGGTCCGACCTGGGCGGGGGGGTCAAGAGACCCAGTACTTC.

The rearrangement joins TRBV18 to TRBJ1-2; D unresolved. V lost 2 bases and J lost 4, with 5 bases in between. The germline V gene encodes CDR1 KGHSH and CDR2 LQKENI. The CDR3 contains 12 residues. The DNA of the CDR3 is TGTGCCAGCTCACCAACTTCCTATGGCTACACCTTC. It translates to CASSPTSYGYTF.

The chain couples TRBV9 to TRBJ2-3; D remains ambiguous. Germline V gene sequence: CDR1 SGDLS, CDR2 YYNGEE. The CDR3 sequence is 15 residues long. V was pared by 0 bases and J by 2 bases, with 10 bases between. CDR3 in amino acids: CASSVGGAATDTQYF. The DNA for the CDR3 is TGTGCCAGCAGCGTAGGAGGTGCGGCCACAGATACGCAGTATTTT.

The CDR3 spells CASSVAGWDTQYF. As DNA, the CDR3 is TGTGCCAGCTCGGTAGCGGGGTGGGATACGCAGTATTTT. The chain combines TRBV6-5 with TRBJ2-3, with 8 bases lining up with TRBD2. The CDR3 sequence is 13 residues long. Germline values: CDR1 MNHEY, CDR2 SVGAGI. V gave up 8 bases and J gave up 6 bases; unmatched junction bases: 7.

This rearrangement joins TRBV28 to TRBJ2-5, with D tentatively TRBD1 (5 bases). The germline gives CDR1 MDHEN, CDR2 SYDVKM. This CDR3 comprises 14 residues. Trimming took 6 bases from V and 5 from J, leaving 16 bases between them. Here the CDR3 DNA reads TGTGCCAGCAGAGGACCTAGGGGTGTTGAGACCCAGTACTTC. It yields the protein CASRGPRGVETQYF.

CDR3 bases: TGTGCCAGCAGCTTCCCGGGACTTGACTCCGGGGAGCTGTTTTTT. Translation gives CASSFPGLDSGELFF. V is TRBV7-6 and J is TRBJ2-2, with D tentatively TRBD2 (6 bases). Germline CDR1 SGHVS, CDR2 FNYEAQ. This CDR3 region has 15 residues. Trimming stripped 3 bases from V and 6 bases from J, with 14 bases between.

This chain joins TRBV19 and TRBJ1-5, with TRBD1 matching over 8 bases. Germline CDR1 reads LNHDA; CDR2 reads SQIVND (reference sequence). J gave up 4 bases and V 5 bases, and 7 bases lay outside the gene matches. This CDR3 contains 15 residues. The CDR3 is CASSPHGQGNQPQHF. In DNA form, the CDR3 reads TGTGCCAGTAGTCCCCACGGACAGGGTAATCAGCCCCAGCATTTT.

This sequence joins TRBV29-1 and TRBJ2-7, with 8 bases lining up with TRBD2. Per the germline V gene, CDR1 is SQVTM and CDR2 is ANQGSEA. This CDR3 region has 14 residues. J was trimmed by 0 bases and V by 5 bases; bases with no gene match: 6. The CDR3 nucleotides are TGCAGCGTTTTCGGAAGCGGGAGCTCCTACGAGCAGTACTTC. Translated: CSVFGSGSSYEQYF.

The chain is built from TRBV19 and TRBJ2-2, with 9 bases fitting TRBD2. Germline CDR1 reads LNHDA; CDR2 reads SQIVND (reference sequence). V lost 5 bases, J lost 5 bases, and 9 bases stayed unmatched. The CDR3 is made up of 16 amino acids. The CDR3, as DNA: TGTGCCAGTAGTGACCCCCCCAGCGGGAGGACCGGGGAGCTGTTTTTT. This translates into CASSDPPSGRTGELFF.

V and J are TRBV10-3 and TRBJ1-1; 7 bases map to TRBD1. Unmatched junction bases numbered 9, after V lost 6 bases and J lost 5 bases. Germline loops: CDR1 ENHRY, CDR2 SYGVKD. CDR3 size: 14 residues. The CDR3 loop reads CAISANRGGTEAFF. The CDR3 nucleotides read TGTGCCATCAGCGCTAACAGGGGCGGGACTGAAGCTTTCTTT.

The chain has TRBV7-3 and TRBJ2-2, with 7 positions matching TRBD2. Per germline, CDR1 SGHTA and CDR2 FQGTGA. The trim removed 1 base at V and 2 bases at J, leaving 7 bases unmatched. The CDR3 spans 17 residues. The CDR3 sequence is CASSLKAGRTNTGELFF. Written as DNA, the CDR3 is TGTGCCAGCAGCTTAAAAGCGGGAAGAACAAACACCGGGGAGCTGTTTTTT.

This clone occurred a few times. The gene calls are TRBV21-1 and TRBJ1-5; TRBD1 is taken as the D call from the table, unchecked against the DNA. TRBV21-1 is given as a pseudogene. This CDR3 is built from 15 residues. In DNA form, the CDR3 reads TGTGCCAGCAGCAAGATCGGGACAGGGGTTCAGCCCCAGCATTTT. Encoded protein: CASSKIGTGVQPQHF.

The chain couples TRBV2 to TRBJ1-2, with D possibly being TRBD1 (5 bases). The CDR3 has 13 amino acids. Trimming took off 5 bases at V and 4 bases at J, with 11 bases between the two ends. Germline CDR1 is SNHLY and CDR2 is FYNNEI. The CDR3 spells CASSSHRLYGYTF. The CDR3 DNA sequence: TGTGCCAGCAGTAGCCACAGGCTCTATGGCTACACCTTC.

This chain links TRBV7-8 with TRBJ2-1, with 9 nucleotides matching TRBD2. Germline CDR1 is SGHVS and CDR2 is FQNEAQ. The CDR3 sequence is 17 residues long. V lost 3 bases and J lost 7; bases outside the gene matches: 13. CDR3 sequence (DNA): TGTGCCAGCAGCTTGGGGACGTGGCGGGGGGGAGAAAATGAGCAGTTCTTC. Its translation: CASSLGTWRGGENEQFF.

The chain uses TRBV6-1 and TRBJ1-1; D uncertain. Trimming took off 4 bases at V and 4 bases at J, with 19 bases between the two ends. The CDR3 loop spans 16 amino acids. CDR1 is MNHNS, CDR2 SASEGT, per germline. The CDR3 DNA follows: TGTGCCAGCAGTGGGGCACCCCCCTTTATTAGCACTGAAGCTTTCTTT. Protein product: CASSGAPPFISTEAFF.

The chain has TRBV7-2 and TRBJ2-3, with 8 bases lining up with TRBD2. Germline V gene lookup returns CDR1 SGHTA and CDR2 FQGNSA. The CDR3 consists of 16 residues. J lost 3 bases, V lost 1 base, and 6 bases had no gene match. In DNA, the CDR3 is TGTGCCAGCAGCTTAGGGTGGGGCGGGAGGACAGATACGCAGTATTTT. It encodes CASSLGWGGRTDTQYF.

V is TRBV2 and J is TRBJ2-1; D is perhaps TRBD2 (5 bases). Trimming removed 2 bases from V and 3 bases from J, with 11 bases in between. Germline lookup yields CDR1 SNHLY and CDR2 FYNNEI. The CDR3 runs 15 residues. The DNA of the CDR3 is TGTGCCAGCAGTGAAAGGACGGGAAGCTACAATGAGCAGTTCTTC. Amino acids: CASSERTGSYNEQFF.

This clone has a single count. The chain links TRBV7-9 to TRBJ1-5; no reliable D call. With 3 bases removed from V and 1 base from J, the gap between germline ends came to 7 bases. The length of the CDR3 is 14 residues. Looked up from germline, CDR1 is SEHNR and CDR2 is FQNEAQ (reference sequence). CDR3 DNA sequence: TGTGCCAGCAGCTTGTCTCTAAGCAATCAGCCCCAGCATTTT. Translated, it gives CASSLSLSNQPQHF.

This clone was counted ten times or more. V gene TRBV19 combines with J gene TRBJ2-3, with D possibly matching TRBD1 (5 bases). The CDR3 sequence is 15 residues long. CDR1 is LNHDA and CDR2 is SQIVND in the germline V gene (reference sequence). V was shortened by 5 bases and J by 3 bases, with 15 bases between the two germline ends. Here the CDR3 DNA reads TGTGCCAGTAGTCCTCGCAGGGTGGATACAGATACGCAGTATTTT. Its protein product is CASSPRRVDTDTQYF. The full variable domain, with the rest looked up from reference TRBV19 and TRBJ2-3, is DGGITQSPKYLFRKEGQNVTLSCEQNLNHDAMYWYRQDPGQGLRLIYYSQIVNDFQKGDIAEGYSVSREKKESFPLTVTSAQKNPTAFYLCASSPRRVDTDTQYFGPGTRLTVL.

V usage is TRBV19 and J usage is TRBJ2-5; the match to TRBD2 covers 7 bases. Germline V CDR1 and CDR2: LNHDA, SQIVND (reference sequence). Trimming took 6 bases from V and 5 from J; bases not matched to a gene: 3. CDR3 length: 12 amino acids. CDR3 bases: TGTGCCAGTAGGTCGGGAGGCGAGACCCAGTACTTC. This encodes CASRSGGETQYF.

This clone was detected once. V gene TRBV5-1 combines with J gene TRBJ2-7; 8 bases are a match to TRBD2. This CDR3 has 14 amino acids. V shed 7 bases, J shed 1 base, and the junction held 7 bases outside the gene matches. Germline CDR1 is SGHRS and CDR2 is YFSETQ. DNA of the CDR3: TGCGCCAGCCAGCGGGAGCCTCTTTCCTACGAGCAGTACTTC. Translation gives CASQREPLSYEQYF.

The rearrangement uses TRBV2 and TRBJ2-2, with 9 bases that match TRBD1. The length of the CDR3 is 18 residues. The V and J ends lost 0 bases and 1 base, in that order; junction bases with no gene match: 6. The germline CDR1 and CDR2 sequences are SNHLY and FYNNEI. This chain's CDR3 is CASSEAFPGQGNTGELFF. CDR3 DNA sequence: TGTGCCAGCAGTGAAGCGTTCCCGGGACAGGGGAACACCGGGGAGCTGTTTTTT.

The J gene is TRBJ2-7, the V gene TRBV18; weak D call: TRBD2 (6 bases). The V end lost 3 bases, the J end lost 1 base, and 13 bases lay between the germline ends. Germline-derived CDR1 and CDR2 are KGHSH and LQKENI. CDR3 length equals 15 residues. The CDR3 protein is CASSPAGLHSYEQYF. For the CDR3, the DNA is TGTGCCAGCTCACCGGCGGGACTCCATTCCTACGAGCAGTACTTC. Full variable domain (remainder filled in from reference TRBV18 and TRBJ2-7): NAGVMQNPRHLVRRRGQEARLRCSPMKGHSHVYWYRQLPEEGLKFMVYLQKENIIDESGMPKERFSAEFPKEGPSILRIQQVVRGDSAAYFCASSPAGLHSYEQYFGPGTRLTVT.